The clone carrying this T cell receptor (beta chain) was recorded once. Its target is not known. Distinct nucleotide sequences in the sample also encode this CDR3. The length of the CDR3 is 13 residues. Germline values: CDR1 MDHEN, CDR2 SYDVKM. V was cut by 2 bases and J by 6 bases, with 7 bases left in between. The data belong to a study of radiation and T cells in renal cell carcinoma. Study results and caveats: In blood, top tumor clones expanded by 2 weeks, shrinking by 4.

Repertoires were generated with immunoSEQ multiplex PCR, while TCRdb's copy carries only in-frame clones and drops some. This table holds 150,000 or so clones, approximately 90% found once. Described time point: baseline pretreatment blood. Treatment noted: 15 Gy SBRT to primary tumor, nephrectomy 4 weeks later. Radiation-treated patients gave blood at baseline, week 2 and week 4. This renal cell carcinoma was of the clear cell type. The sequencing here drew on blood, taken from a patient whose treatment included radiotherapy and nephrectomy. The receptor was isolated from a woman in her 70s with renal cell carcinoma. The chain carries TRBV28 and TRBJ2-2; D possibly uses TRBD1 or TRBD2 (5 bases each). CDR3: CASSLGGPGELFF. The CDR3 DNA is TGTGCCAGCAGTTTAGGGGGTCCCGGGGAGCTGTTTTTT.